The entry below describes one T cell receptor (beta chain). The authors ran a second PCR of 7 to 11 cycles using a sample-barcoded 5' primer and a J-beta primer mix. Each cDNA molecule carried a tag from a template-switch adaptor that contained 12 random nucleotides. TCRdb ran MiXCR on the 5' RACE reads and lists one entry per CDR3 protein. The sample has some 1 million distinct CDR3 sequences; around 43% are singletons. This record comes from a study of blood T cells in healthy people across ages. The CDR3 totals 15 residues. V was pared by 6 bases and J by 4 bases, with 22 bases between. CDR1 is DFQATT, CDR2 SNEGSKA, per germline (reference sequence).

This chain uses TRBV20-1 with TRBJ2-7; the D gene could be TRBD1 or TRBD2 (5 bases each). The sequenced sample consisted of blood. The receptor was isolated from a woman aged 60 to 75 in good health. The CDR3 sequence: CSAKIRDERPYEQYF. As DNA, the CDR3 is TGCAGTGCAAAAATCCGGGACGAACGACCTTACGAGCAGTACTTC.